This is a list of T cell receptor beta chains from one sample in a study of blood T cell repertoires in COVID-19. Clones were read by immunoSEQ multiplex PCR, and TCRdb kept only the in-frame ones, dropping some. The sample has around 180,000 clones; around 90% are singletons. The source material was peripheral blood. The receptors were gathered from a human donor in a cohort sampled during active COVID-19. The CDR3 runs from the conserved cysteine through the conserved F or W. The D gene is left open where the match is weak. Expanded clones get a size class; other rows say once, few or many, or leave the size out.

cdr3_aa cdr3_nt v_call d_call clone_size j_call
CAISGTAYGYTF TGTGCCATCTCCGGGACAGCCTATGGCTACACCTTC TRBV2 TRBD1 once TRBJ1-2
CAWSVPTSGAYNEQFF TGTGCCTGGAGTGTCCCGACTAGCGGGGCCTACAATGAGCAGTTCTTC TRBV30 TRBD2 . TRBJ2-1
CASRRAGPDTDTQYF TGCGCCAGCAGGAGAGCGGGCCCGGACACAGATACGCAGTATTTT TRBV10-2 . . TRBJ2-3
CASSLVSSYEQYF TGCGCCAGCAGCTTGGTATCGAGCTACGAGCAGTACTTC TRBV5-1 . once TRBJ2-7
CASSFNSGIGGAFF TGTGCCAGCAGCTTTAACTCAGGTATCGGTGGAGCTTTCTTT TRBV5-4 . . TRBJ1-1
CSASWTSSYEQYF TGCAGTGCTAGTTGGACTAGCTCCTACGAGCAGTACTTC TRBV20-1 TRBD2 . TRBJ2-7
CASSWGQAYSGNTIYF TGTGCCAGCAGCTGGGGACAGGCGTACTCTGGAAACACCATATATTTT TRBV7-8 TRBD1 . TRBJ1-3
CASSFGQGASGNTIYF TGTGCCAGCAGCTTCGGACAGGGGGCCTCTGGAAACACCATATATTTT TRBV2 TRBD1 few TRBJ1-3
CASSPQGIGRNEQFF TGCGCCAGCAGCCCGCAGGGGATAGGAAGAAATGAGCAGTTCTTC TRBV5-1 . . TRBJ2-1
CASSLLAPTNEKLFF TGTGCCAGCAGCCTCCTGGCACCTACTAATGAAAAACTGTTTTTT TRBV28 . . TRBJ1-4
CASSEPSGRNEQFF TGTGCCAGCAGTGAGCCTAGCGGGAGAAATGAGCAGTTCTTC TRBV6-1 TRBD2 . TRBJ2-1
CAISGTGGGDHSGETQYF TGTGCCATCAGCGGGACAGGGGGCGGGGATCACTCTGGGGAGACCCAGTACTTC TRBV10-3 TRBD1 once TRBJ2-5
CASSDRDNSPLHF TGCGCCAGCAGTGACAGGGATAATTCACCCCTCCACTTT TRBV10-2 . . TRBJ1-6
CASSLTGTYEQYF TGCGCCAGCAGCTTAACCGGGACCTACGAGCAGTACTTC TRBV5-1 . . TRBJ2-7
CASSKDSGSGYEQYF TGCGCCAGCAGCAAAGACTCGGGGTCGGGCTACGAGCAGTACTTC TRBV5-1 . . TRBJ2-7
CASSALLGTDGANVLTF TGTGCCAGCAGTGCTTTATTAGGGACAGATGGGGCCAACGTCCTGACTTTC TRBV6-1 TRBD1 . TRBJ2-6
CASSLDGGQPQETQYF TGTGCCAGCAGCTTAGATGGGGGACAGCCGCAAGAGACCCAGTACTTC TRBV7-9 TRBD1 . TRBJ2-5
CATSRPGAGEKLFF TGTGCCACCAGCAGACCGGGTGCTGGGGAAAAACTGTTTTTT TRBV15 . . TRBJ1-4
CASSWPGSYEQYF TGCGCCAGCAGCTGGCCGGGATCCTACGAGCAGTACTTC TRBV5-1 . once TRBJ2-7
CASRDGGLNNQPQHF TGTGCCAGCAGGGACGGGGGGCTGAACAATCAGCCCCAGCATTTT TRBV2 . . TRBJ1-5